These 2 T cell receptor beta chains share one sample of origin, sequenced in a study of OX40 agonist ivuxolimab in advanced cancers. Libraries were prepared by immunoSEQ multiplex PCR; TCRdb keeps only in-frame clonotypes and omits some of them. Counted here are roughly 48,000 clones, about 81% occurring once; the ten biggest clones make up 1.1%. The sample here was CD4+ or CD8+ T cells sorted from blood, taken in a trial of the OX40 agonist ivuxolimab. These receptor sequences come from an adult with an advanced solid tumor such as melanoma, head and neck, liver or kidney cancer.

The rearrangement uses TRBV18 and TRBJ2-1; 12 nucleotides agree with TRBD2. The germline V gene encodes CDR1 KGHSH and CDR2 LQKENI. V shed 1 base and J 8 bases; nucleotides not matched to a gene: 3. The CDR3 is 15 residues long. The CDR3 loop is CASSPQTSGGDEQFF. The CDR3, as DNA: TGTGCCAGCTCACCACAGACTAGCGGGGGCGATGAGCAGTTCTTC.

This chain joins TRBV4-3 and TRBJ1-4; no definite D call. In germline, CDR1 is LGHNA, CDR2 YSLEER. Trimming pared 0 bases from V and 4 bases from J, leaving 9 bases between. The CDR3 is 15 amino acids. The CDR3 nucleotides read TGCGCCAGCAGCCAAGAGGCCAGGCTTAATGAAAAACTGTTTTTT. Its translation is CASSQEARLNEKLFF.